The next 13 T cell receptor beta chains were all read from a single sample in a study of vaccination and CD4 T cells after COVID-19. This sample's treatment: approximately 11-day PBMC culture with coronavirus spike peptide pools or control peptides (ViraFEST assay). Sequenced with the Oncomine TCR Beta short-read assay was DNA taken from cultured CD4+ T cells. TCRdb itself ran the PCR reads through MiXCR, one entry per CDR3 protein. This sample carries about 14,000 distinct CDR3 sequences, about 24% of them seen once, and the ten largest clones take 15% to 20%. Their cognate antigens are unknown. Sequencing used CD4+ T cells from blood, cultured in vitro, obtained after SARS-CoV-2 vaccination. Receptors originate from a human donor who had recovered from COVID-19.

CDR3 protein: CASSQDLGSGRYQETQYF. The DNA for the CDR3 is TGCGCCAGCAGCCAAGACCTGGGGAGCGGGAGGTACCAAGAGACCCAGTACTTC. The chain uses TRBV4-3 and TRBJ2-5; 9 bases are shared with TRBD2. The J segment lost 0 bases and the V segment lost 0 bases, leaving 8 bases of the junction unmatched. This CDR3 is built from 18 residues. The germline CDR1 and CDR2 sequences are LGHNA and YSLEER.

CDR3 nucleotide sequence: TGTGCCAGTAGCCTACCGAACCCTGGATCTGGAAACACCATATATTTT. Its protein product is CASSLPNPGSGNTIYF. The rearrangement links TRBV19 to TRBJ1-3; D not certain. V was trimmed by 6 bases and J by 1 base, leaving 16 bases between them. From germline, CDR1 is LNHDA and CDR2 SQIVND (reference sequence). CDR3 length equals 16 residues.

This clonotype was picked up a small number of times. V usage is TRBV29-1 and J usage is TRBJ2-7; D is possibly TRBD2 (6 bases). The CDR3 has 13 residues. Per the germline V gene, CDR1 is SQVTM and CDR2 is ANQGSEA. V lost 4 bases to trimming and J lost 0 bases, with 10 bases between them. The CDR3 region is CSVVWGDSYEQYF. The CDR3 DNA follows: TGCAGCGTTGTATGGGGGGACTCCTACGAGCAGTACTTC.

The genes are TRBV5-5 and TRBJ2-5, with TRBD2 as a possible D gene (6 bases). V gave up 4 bases and J gave up 3 bases, with 19 bases separating them. Per the germline V gene, CDR1 is SGHKS and CDR2 is YYEKEE (reference sequence). CDR3 length: 16 amino acids. The CDR3 protein is CASSHVRTRREETQYF. CDR3 bases: TGTGCCAGCAGCCACGTCCGGACTCGGAGGGAAGAGACCCAGTACTTC.

This clonotype turned up a few times. The chain has TRBV7-2 and TRBJ2-7; TRBD1 aligns across 7 bases. Germline V CDR1 and CDR2: SGHTA, FQGNSA. V lost 3 bases to trimming and J lost 2 bases; unmatched junction nucleotides: 4. The CDR3 is 14 residues long. CDR3 nucleotide sequence: TGTGCCAGCAGCTTGGGACAGCAAACCTACGAGCAGTACTTC. Its protein is CASSLGQQTYEQYF.

This chain joins TRBV15 and TRBJ1-5; no clear D. The CDR3 spans 15 residues. The germline gives CDR1 LNHNV, CDR2 YYDKDF (reference sequence). Trimming shortened V by 5 bases and J by 0 bases, and 11 bases separated the two germline ends. In DNA, the CDR3 is TGTGCCACCAGCCTACCGTGGGATAGCAATCAGCCCCAGCATTTT. Its protein product is CATSLPWDSNQPQHF.

The V call is TRBV6-1, the J call TRBJ2-6; no clear D. The germline CDR1 and CDR2 sequences are MNHNS and SASEGT. This CDR3 has 15 residues. V was cut by 6 bases and J by 4 bases, with 13 bases left in between. The CDR3 bases are TGTGCCAGCAGGGCGCATGGGTCAGGGGCCAACGTCCTGACTTTC. Its translation: CASRAHGSGANVLTF.

The chain couples TRBV6-2 or TRBV6-3 to TRBJ2-7; TRBD2 matches 8 bases. J lost 3 bases, V lost 6 bases, and 16 bases had no gene match. Per the germline V gene, CDR1 is MNHEY and CDR2 is SVGEGT. This CDR3 spans 17 amino acids. CDR3 nucleotides: TGTGCCAGCAGCCTTTCCGGGACTAGAAGTCTACTCTACGAGCAGTACTTC. This encodes CASSLSGTRSLLYEQYF.

The DNA of the CDR3 is TGTGCCAGCAGCTCCGATTGGGCAGCTGGAAACACCATATATTTT. It encodes CASSSDWAAGNTIYF. The genes are TRBV11-2 and TRBJ1-3; D ambiguous. CDR1 is SGHAT, CDR2 FQNNGV, per germline. This CDR3 has 15 amino acids. V was pared by 4 bases and J by 2 bases, with 12 bases between.

This clonotype is medium-sized (0.01 to 0.1%) by share. This chain links TRBV6-8 with TRBJ2-5; 9 bases are shared with TRBD1. The V gene's germline CDR1 is MNHGY and CDR2 SAAAGT. V lost 6 bases and J lost 1; bases outside the gene matches: 15. There are 18 residues in the CDR3. CDR3 bases: TGTGCCAGCAGAGCAAACAGGGGGCGCAGGGGTCCCCAAGAGACCCAGTACTTC. It specifies CASRANRGRRGPQETQYF.

V usage is TRBV7-3 and J usage is TRBJ2-1, with 8 bases lining up with TRBD2. This CDR3 has 13 residues. Germline values: CDR1 SGHTA, CDR2 FQGTGA. J lost 14 bases, V lost 5 bases, and 11 bases had no gene match. CDR3 loop: CASSGREALVKFF. In nucleotides, the CDR3 is TGTGCCAGCAGCGGGCGGGAGGCCCTTGTCAAGTTCTTC.

The V gene is TRBV7-2, the J gene TRBJ2-1; D not resolved. The CDR3 length is 14 residues. Trimming cost V 0 bases and J 4 bases, with 7 bases left between them. Germline CDR1 and CDR2: SGHTA and FQGNSA. CDR3 coding DNA: TGTGCCAGCAGCTTAGCGAGAGATTACAATGAGCAGTTCTTC. Protein sequence: CASSLARDYNEQFF. Drawing the rest from reference TRBV7-2 and TRBJ2-1, the complete variable domain is GAGVSQSPSNKVTEKGKDVELRCDPISGHTALYWYRQSLGQGLEFLIYFQGNSAPDKSGLPSDRFSAERTGGSVSTLTIQRTQQEDSAVYLCASSLARDYNEQFFGPGTRLTVL.

This rearrangement joins TRBV19 to TRBJ2-1; TRBD2 aligns across 13 bases. V shed 6 bases, J shed 7 bases, and the junction held 9 bases outside the gene matches. Germline V CDR1 and CDR2: LNHDA, SQIVND (reference sequence). The CDR3 length is 16 residues. The CDR3 region has the DNA TGTGCCAGTAGCCGATCACTAGCGGGAGGGCCAAATGAGCAGTTCTTC. Its protein is CASSRSLAGGPNEQFF.